This T cell receptor (beta chain) was observed in a study of T cell responses to AZD1222 COVID-19 vaccine. Study overall: Second doses were pooled across both intervals (about 4 or about 12 weeks). Study-wide points: Repertoire sampling happened only post peak T cell response. The donors showed a predominance of white British ancestry and of females, with possible underestimation of clonal diversity. Per reports, nearly half of all spike-specific TCRs target regions that are unmutated in variants.

On this clone itself: Antigen: not known. Other nucleotide sequences from this sample produce the same CDR3.

The CDR3 totals 15 residues. Germline lookup yields CDR1 SGHAT and CDR2 FQNNGV. With 6 bases clipped from V and 4 bases from J, the junction kept 7 bases outside the gene matches. The table came from immunoSEQ multiplex PCR; TCRdb's copy has only in-frame clones and leaves some out. In the table there are more than 85,000 clones, nearly 90% of which are singletons. The V call is TRBV11-2, the J call TRBJ1-5; 9 nucleotides match TRBD1. This material consisted of peripheral blood, taken on day 0 of AZD1222 vaccination. The sequence derives from an adult in good health. CDR3 nucleotides: TGTGCCAGCAGTTTGGACAGGGGAGGGAATCAGCCCCAGCATTTT. This sequence encodes CASSLDRGGNQPQHF.